This passage covers 20 T cell receptor beta chains from one sample sequenced in a study of cytomegalovirus exposure and HLA in healthy donors. PCR involved 60 Vbeta and 13 Jbeta primers. The assay was immunoSEQ multiplex PCR, and TCRdb's table has in-frame clones only and misses some. The sample lists about 140,000 clones; roughly 78% were seen once. The source material was PBMCs. The source of these receptors is a man aged 18 to 29 in good health and CMV-seropositive.

The J gene is TRBJ2-7, the V gene TRBV19, with a possible D match to TRBD2 (6 bases). Germline V gene lookup returns CDR1 LNHDA and CDR2 SQIVND (reference sequence). Trimming removed 6 bases at V and 2 bases at J, with 23 bases between. The CDR3 has 17 residues. The DNA for the CDR3 is TGTGCCAGTAGCCCCTCCCGGGGGATTTTCATTGCCTACGAGCAGTACTTC. This sequence encodes CASSPSRGIFIAYEQYF.

V gene TRBV7-6 combines with J gene TRBJ2-2; 8 bases agree with TRBD1. This CDR3 region has 16 residues. Trimming at V came to 1 base and at J to 6 bases, leaving 7 bases not matched to a gene. CDR1 SGHVS and CDR2 FNYEAQ come from the germline V gene. CDR3: CASSLVAPGGSGELFF. DNA of the CDR3: TGTGCCAGCAGCTTAGTCGCGCCAGGGGGCTCCGGGGAGCTGTTTTTT.

The chain joins TRBV2 to TRBJ1-1; unclear D gene. This CDR3 has 12 residues. Trimming stripped 7 bases from V and 2 bases from J, with 8 bases between. Germline V gives CDR1 SNHLY, CDR2 FYNNEI. The CDR3 here is CASTTDNTEAFF. The DNA of the CDR3 is TGTGCCAGCACAACAGACAACACTGAAGCTTTCTTT.

The CDR3 DNA follows: TGTGCCAGCAGCCAAGGGCTTCTACAGCCTGAAGCTTTCTTT. This sequence encodes CASSQGLLQPEAFF. The rearrangement uses TRBV14 and TRBJ1-1; no definite D call. The germline V and J ends were trimmed by 1 base and 6 bases, with 12 bases remaining between them. Germline-derived CDR1 and CDR2 are SGHDN and FVKESK. The CDR3 is made up of 14 amino acids.

The table lists this clone with a few counts. The CDR3 region has the DNA TGCGCCAGCAGCTTGGGACATGGACAAACAGATACGCAGTATTTT. Residues: CASSLGHGQTDTQYF. The rearrangement uses TRBV5-1 and TRBJ2-3; D perhaps matches TRBD1 (5 bases). Germline CDR1 reads SGHRS; CDR2 reads YFSETQ. The CDR3 contains 15 residues. Trimming removed 0 bases at V and 3 bases at J, with 11 bases between. Complete variable domain (other parts from reference TRBV5-1 and TRBJ2-3): KAGVTQTPRYLIKTRGQQVTLSCSPISGHRSVSWYQQTPGQGLQFLFEYFSETQRNKGNFPGRFSGRQFSNSRSEMNVSTLELGDSALYLCASSLGHGQTDTQYFGPGTRLTVL.

V is TRBV19 and J is TRBJ2-7; TRBD2 might be the D (6 bases). Germline loops: CDR1 LNHDA, CDR2 SQIVND (reference sequence). V lost 3 bases and J 0 bases, leaving 12 bases between the germline ends. The CDR3 sequence is 15 residues long. CDR3 DNA: TGTGCCAGTAGTATTTGGAGGGGCGACTCCTACGAGCAGTACTTC. This encodes CASSIWRGDSYEQYF.

The table lists this clone with a count of one. V is TRBV7-9 and J is TRBJ2-1, with D hard to call. Germline CDR1 is SEHNR and CDR2 is FQNEAQ (reference sequence). This CDR3 contains 12 residues. Between the trimmed V and J ends, which lost 5 bases and 15 bases, there was a span of 17 bases. The CDR3 reads CASSTDPNSPFF. The CDR3 DNA reads TGTGCCAGCAGCACAGACCCAAACTCACCGTTCTTC.

The rearrangement uses TRBV28 and TRBJ2-1; the match to TRBD1 covers 8 bases. This CDR3 comprises 15 residues. With V trimmed by 6 bases and J by 3 bases, 7 bases remained unmatched. Germline V lookup: CDR1 MDHEN, CDR2 SYDVKM. The CDR3 bases are TGTGCCAGCAGCGCGCAGGGGGCTGGCTACAATGAGCAGTTCTTC. Translated, it gives CASSAQGAGYNEQFF.

For the CDR3, the DNA is TGTGCCAGCAGCATCGCCGACAGGGGGCTCTACGAGCAGTACTTC. This translates into CASSIADRGLYEQYF. The rearrangement links TRBV7-3 to TRBJ2-7, with 10 bases lining up with TRBD1. Trimming at V came to 5 bases and at J to 3 bases, leaving 7 bases not matched to a gene. The CDR3 extends over 15 amino acids. In germline, CDR1 is SGHTA, CDR2 FQGTGA. The variable domain in full, with the rest retrieved from reference TRBV7-3 and TRBJ2-7, is GAGVSQTPSNKVTEKGKYVELRCDPISGHTALYWYRQSLGQGPEFLIYFQGTGAADDSGLPNDRFFAVRPEGSVSTLKIQRTERGDSAVYLCASSIADRGLYEQYFGPGTRLTVT.

The rearrangement uses TRBV27 and TRBJ2-7; D uncertain. CDR3 length: 11 amino acids. Trimming stripped 4 bases from V and 6 bases from J, with 7 bases between. Germline V CDR1 and CDR2: MNHEY, SMNVEV (reference sequence). The DNA of the CDR3 is TGTGCCAGCAGTTCTACGGGCGAGCAGTACTTC. The encoded protein is CASSSTGEQYF.

This clone was seen only a few times. The chain carries TRBV19 and TRBJ2-7, with D possibly matching TRBD2 (5 bases). With 4 bases removed from V and 2 bases from J, the gap between germline ends came to 15 bases. Germline V gives CDR1 LNHDA, CDR2 SQIVND (reference sequence). CDR3 length equals 15 residues. CDR3 sequence: CASSTRRDSAYEQYF. The CDR3 nucleotides are TGTGCCAGTAGTACCCGCCGGGATTCTGCCTACGAGCAGTACTTC.

This rearrangement joins TRBV7-9 to TRBJ2-1; 9 bases match TRBD2. This CDR3 has 15 residues. Trimming removed 5 bases from V and 3 bases from J; junction bases left unmatched: 5. Germline V gene data show CDR1 as SEHNR and CDR2 as FQNEAQ (reference sequence). This CDR3 is CASSSSGRGYNEQFF. As DNA, the CDR3 is TGTGCCAGCAGCAGTAGCGGGAGAGGCTACAATGAGCAGTTCTTC.

This rearrangement joins TRBV6-6 to TRBJ1-2, with D perhaps matching TRBD1 (5 bases). This CDR3 is 12 amino acids long. V was trimmed by 0 bases and J by 6 bases, leaving 5 bases between them. Looked up from germline, CDR1 is MNHNY and CDR2 is SVGAGI (reference sequence). The CDR3 DNA reads as TGTGCCAGCAGTTACTCGACAGATGGCTACACCTTC. Translation gives CASSYSTDGYTF.

The rearrangement uses TRBV28 and TRBJ1-4; weak D call: TRBD1 (6 bases). The CDR3 sequence is 15 residues long. With 6 bases removed from V and 8 bases from J, the gap between germline ends came to 19 bases. CDR1 and CDR2 (germline): MDHEN, SYDVKM. CDR3 loop: CASSPRGALIEKLFF. CDR3 DNA: TGTGCCAGCAGCCCCAGGGGCGCATTGATCGAAAAACTGTTTTTT.

The CDR3 DNA is TGCGCCAGCAGCCAAGGCGGAGGGGGCGGATACGAGCAGTACTTC. As protein: CASSQGGGGGYEQYF. The rearrangement links TRBV4-1 to TRBJ2-5, with D maybe TRBD1 (7 bases). TRBJ2-7 matches the DNA end more closely, so the J call is doubtful. Per the germline V gene, CDR1 is MGHRA and CDR2 is YSYEKL. The CDR3 covers 15 residues.

The rearrangement joins TRBV7-9 to TRBJ1-1; D remains unclear. This CDR3 is built from 13 residues. The ends were cut back, 6 bases at V and 4 bases at J, with 12 bases in the middle. Germline values: CDR1 SEHNR, CDR2 FQNEAQ (reference sequence). CDR3 protein: CASSPRGSTEAFF. CDR3 coding DNA: TGTGCCAGCAGTCCCCGGGGATCCACTGAAGCTTTCTTT.

The chain recombines TRBV5-4 with TRBJ2-7; the match to TRBD1 covers 9 bases. There are 14 residues in the CDR3. Germline loops: CDR1 SGHNT, CDR2 YYREEE (reference sequence). V was pared by 4 bases and J by 3 bases, with 5 bases of the junction left unmatched. CDR3 nucleotide sequence: TGTGCCAGCAGCCCGGGGACAGGGAACTACGAGCAGTACTTC. It translates to CASSPGTGNYEQYF.

This sequence joins TRBV28 and TRBJ2-7; D unresolved. With 7 bases removed from V and 4 bases from J, the gap between germline ends came to 8 bases. The CDR3 contains 11 residues. Germline lookup yields CDR1 MDHEN and CDR2 SYDVKM. CDR3 protein: CASNSKYEQYF. In DNA form, the CDR3 reads TGTGCCAGCAATTCAAAATACGAGCAGTACTTC.

CDR3 DNA sequence: TGCGCCAGCAGCCAACACGGGGGGGAGCAGTACTTC. It specifies CASSQHGGEQYF. The rearrangement uses TRBV4-1 and TRBJ2-5; 8 nucleotides align to TRBD2. With V trimmed by 2 bases and J by 11 bases, 4 bases remained unmatched. The CDR3 loop spans 12 amino acids. Germline V gene data show CDR1 as MGHRA and CDR2 as YSYEKL.

The rearrangement uses TRBV19 and TRBJ2-2; perhaps TRBD2 as D (6 bases). Trimming removed 5 bases at V and 5 bases at J, with 15 bases between. The CDR3 sequence is 15 residues long. Germline V gene data show CDR1 as LNHDA and CDR2 as SQIVND (reference sequence). Written as DNA, the CDR3 is TGTGCCAGTAGTGTCGGGACTCAAAATACCGGGGAGCTGTTTTTT. This encodes CASSVGTQNTGELFF.